What follows are 3 T cell receptor beta chains derived from one specimen sequenced in a study of metastatic and nonmetastatic thyroid tumors. TCRdb recomputed clones from the PCR reads via MiXCR. The repertoire holds 30,000 to 35,000 clones, with 25% to 30% as singletons. Every patient underwent thyroid surgery untreated. Sequencing was performed on blood. All receptors derive from a female donor with papillary thyroid cancer or a benign thyroid nodule (not recorded which). Some clones in this sample may be carry-over from other donors' samples.

This clone was seen at least ten times. This clone may be a read error of a much larger clone one base away. This chain links TRBV6-2 or TRBV6-3 with TRBJ1-5; unclear D gene. CDR1 is MNHEY, CDR2 SVGEGT, per germline. The germline V and J ends were trimmed by 2 bases and 9 bases, with 11 bases remaining between them. CDR3 length: 13 residues. The DNA for the CDR3 is TGTGCCAGCAGTTACCCGCTTATCGGGCCCCAGCATTTT. Protein: CASSYPLIGPQHF.

The chain employs TRBV10-1 and TRBJ2-3; 10 nucleotides match TRBD1. This CDR3 has 14 residues. Trimming took 2 bases from V and 6 from J; bases not matched to a gene: 2. Germline CDR1 WNHNN, CDR2 SYGVQD (reference sequence). The CDR3 protein is CASSEGQGVDTQYF. The CDR3 nucleotides are TGCGCCAGCAGTGAGGGACAGGGGGTTGATACGCAGTATTTT.

This clone was counted only a few times. The chain combines TRBV24-1 with TRBJ2-1, with no clear D. Trimming removed 1 base at V and 12 bases at J, with 21 bases between. CDR1 is KGHDR and CDR2 is SFDVKD in the germline V gene. The CDR3 is 16 amino acids. This CDR3 reads CATSDFGAGKVGRQFF. As DNA, the CDR3 is TGTGCCACCAGTGATTTTGGCGCAGGCAAGGTCGGCAGGCAGTTCTTC.